The clone carrying this T cell receptor (beta chain) was seen a few times. Its specificity is not known. Clones were sequenced by immunoSEQ multiplex PCR, and TCRdb holds only the in-frame ones, with some missing. This sample has some 14,000 clones; 60% to 85% occur once, and the top ten carry approximately 1.3%. This sample was taken from a study of chemoradiotherapy in HPV16-positive cancers. Study-level information: Candidate HPV-specific clones and shared TCR motifs came from two HPV16-positive patients.

Study-level findings and limits: In HPV16-positive patients, HPV-responsive T-cell expansion tracked better recurrence-free survival. During treatment, candidate HPV-specific clones and E7-related motifs expanded in tumor. Functional assays defining HPV-specific T cells used only two HPV16-positive patients.

Trimming pared 8 bases from V and 2 bases from J, leaving 9 bases between. Germline CDR1 reads SQVTM; CDR2 reads ANQGSEA. This CDR3 has 11 amino acids. The sequence derives from a human donor with HPV-associated anogenital cancer. Collection of the sample occurred from a patient who underwent chemoradiotherapy. The chain has TRBV29-1 and TRBJ2-5; D ambiguous. In DNA form, the CDR3 reads TGCAGCACCGCTCAGCAAGAGACCCAGTACTTC. Amino acids: CSTAQQETQYF.